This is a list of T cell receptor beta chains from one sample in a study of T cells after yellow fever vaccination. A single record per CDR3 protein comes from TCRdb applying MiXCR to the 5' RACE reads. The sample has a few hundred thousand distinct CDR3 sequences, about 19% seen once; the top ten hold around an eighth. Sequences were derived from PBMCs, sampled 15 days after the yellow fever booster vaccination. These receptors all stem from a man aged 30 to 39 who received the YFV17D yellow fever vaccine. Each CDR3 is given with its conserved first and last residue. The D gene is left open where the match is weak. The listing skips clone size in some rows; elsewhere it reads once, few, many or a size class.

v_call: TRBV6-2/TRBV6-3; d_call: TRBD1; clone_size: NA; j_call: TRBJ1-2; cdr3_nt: TGTGCCAGCGTCGACAGGGTTAACTATGGCTACACCTTC; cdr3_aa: CASVDRVNYGYTF
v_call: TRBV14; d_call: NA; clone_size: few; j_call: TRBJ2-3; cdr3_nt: TGTGCCAGCAGCCAAGATCCGCTCATGGACCTATCCGTCACAGATACGCAGTATTTT; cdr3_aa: CASSQDPLMDLSVTDTQYF
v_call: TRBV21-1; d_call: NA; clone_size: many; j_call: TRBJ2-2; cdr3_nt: TGTGCCAGCAGCAAGTCCCAAGCCAGTCCGACCCACACCGGGGAGCTGTTTTTT; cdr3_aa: CASSKSQASPTHTGELFF
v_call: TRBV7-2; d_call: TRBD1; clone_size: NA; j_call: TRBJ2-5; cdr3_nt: TGTGCCAGCAGCTTTTCCACACTACAGGGGAAGACCCAGTACTTC; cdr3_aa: CASSFSTLQGKTQYF
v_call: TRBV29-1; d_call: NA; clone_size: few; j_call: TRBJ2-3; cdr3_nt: TGCAGCGTCCCCAACCGAAACACAGATACGCAGTATTTT; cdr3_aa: CSVPNRNTDTQYF
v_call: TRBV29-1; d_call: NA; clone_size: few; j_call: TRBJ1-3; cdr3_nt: TGCAGCGTTCTTCCAGGCGGAAACACCATATATTTT; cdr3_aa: CSVLPGGNTIYF
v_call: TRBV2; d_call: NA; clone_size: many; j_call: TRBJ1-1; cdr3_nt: TGTGCCAGCTCCGTGGGTTTGAACACTGAAGCTTTCTTT; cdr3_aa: CASSVGLNTEAFF
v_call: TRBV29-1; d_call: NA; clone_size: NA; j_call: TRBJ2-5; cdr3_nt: TGCAGCGCAGTCCAGCTGGGGGAGCCTCAAGAGACCCAGTACTTC; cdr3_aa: CSAVQLGEPQETQYF
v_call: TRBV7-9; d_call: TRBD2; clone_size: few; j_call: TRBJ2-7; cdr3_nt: TGTGCCAGCAGCTTACTAGCGGGAGGTTGGGAGCAGTACTTC; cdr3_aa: CASSLLAGGWEQYF
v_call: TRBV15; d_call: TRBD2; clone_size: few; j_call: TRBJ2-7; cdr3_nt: TGTGCCACCAGTATGGGCGCGGGAGGGCCTTACGAGCAGTACTTC; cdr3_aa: CATSMGAGGPYEQYF
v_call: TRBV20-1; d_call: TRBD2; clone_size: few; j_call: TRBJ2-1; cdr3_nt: TGCAGTGCTAGAGTGTCGGGACTAGTGGTTAATGAGCAGTTCTTC; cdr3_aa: CSARVSGLVVNEQFF
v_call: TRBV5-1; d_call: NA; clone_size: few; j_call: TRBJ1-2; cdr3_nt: TGCGCCAGCAGCACGGACAGTCTGGGAGGCTACACCTTC; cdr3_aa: CASSTDSLGGYTF
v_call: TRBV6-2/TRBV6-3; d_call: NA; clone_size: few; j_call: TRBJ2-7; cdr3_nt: TGTGCCAGCAGTGATTGGGGCGAGCAGTACTTC; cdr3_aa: CASSDWGEQYF
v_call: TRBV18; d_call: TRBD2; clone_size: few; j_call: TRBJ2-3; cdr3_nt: TGTGCCAGCTCACATTCCGGCCTAGCGGGAGGGCCTATAGATACGCAGTATTTT; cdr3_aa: CASSHSGLAGGPIDTQYF
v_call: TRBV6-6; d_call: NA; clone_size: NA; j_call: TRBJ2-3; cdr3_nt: TGTGCCAGCAGTGGGGGGTATTTT; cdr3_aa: CASSGGYF
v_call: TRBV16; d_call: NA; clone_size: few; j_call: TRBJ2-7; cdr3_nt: TGTGCCAGCAGCCAAATTGGCGCCTACGAGCAGTACTTC; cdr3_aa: CASSQIGAYEQYF
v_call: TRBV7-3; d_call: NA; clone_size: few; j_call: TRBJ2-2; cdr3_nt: TGTGCCAGCAGCTTACAGATCACCGGGGAGCTGTTTTTT; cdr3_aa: CASSLQITGELFF
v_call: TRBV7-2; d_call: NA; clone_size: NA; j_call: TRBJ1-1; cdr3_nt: TGTGCCAGCAGCTTAGGGCCGGGACAGAACACTGAAGCTTTCTTT; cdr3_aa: CASSLGPGQNTEAFF
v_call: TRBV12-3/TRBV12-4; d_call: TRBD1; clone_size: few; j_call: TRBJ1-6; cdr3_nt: TGTGCCAGCAGTCTTGGGACAGCCAATTCACCCCTCCACTTT; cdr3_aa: CASSLGTANSPLHF
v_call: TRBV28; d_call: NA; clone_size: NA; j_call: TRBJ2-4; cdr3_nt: TGTGCCAGCAGCCTGCCCAGAGGAGTCAAAAACATTCAGTACTTC; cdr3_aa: CASSLPRGVKNIQYF
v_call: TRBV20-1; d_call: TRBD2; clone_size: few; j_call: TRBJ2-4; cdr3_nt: TGCAGTGCTTTTGATAGCGGGAGGTTTGACAAAAACATTCAGTACTTC; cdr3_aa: CSAFDSGRFDKNIQYF
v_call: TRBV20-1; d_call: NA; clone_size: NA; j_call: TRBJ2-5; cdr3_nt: TGCAGTGCAACTTCCTTCAGGGGCCAAGAGACCCAGTACTTC; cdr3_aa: CSATSFRGQETQYF
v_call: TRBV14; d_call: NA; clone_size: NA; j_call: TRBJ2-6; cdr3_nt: TGTGCCAGCAGAGGCGGTGGGGGGCTCGGGGCCAACGTCCTGACTTTC; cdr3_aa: CASRGGGGLGANVLTF
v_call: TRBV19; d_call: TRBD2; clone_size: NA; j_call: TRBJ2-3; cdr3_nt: TGTGCCAGTAGTATAGAAGGCGGGGGACCCACAGATACGCAGTATTTT; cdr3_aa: CASSIEGGGPTDTQYF